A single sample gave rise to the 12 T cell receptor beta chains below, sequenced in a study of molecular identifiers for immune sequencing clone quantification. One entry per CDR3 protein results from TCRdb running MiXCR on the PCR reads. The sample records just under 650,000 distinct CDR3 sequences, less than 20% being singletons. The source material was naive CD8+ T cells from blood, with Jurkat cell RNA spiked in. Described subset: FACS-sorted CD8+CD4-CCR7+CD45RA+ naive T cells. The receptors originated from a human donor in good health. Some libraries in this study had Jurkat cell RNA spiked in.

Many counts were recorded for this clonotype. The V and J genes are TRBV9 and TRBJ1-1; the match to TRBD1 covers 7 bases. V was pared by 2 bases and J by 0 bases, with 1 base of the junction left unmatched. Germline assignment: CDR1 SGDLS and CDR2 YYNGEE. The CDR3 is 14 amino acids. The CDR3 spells CASSVGQMNTEAFF. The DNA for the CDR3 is TGTGCCAGCAGCGTGGGACAGATGAACACTGAAGCTTTCTTT.

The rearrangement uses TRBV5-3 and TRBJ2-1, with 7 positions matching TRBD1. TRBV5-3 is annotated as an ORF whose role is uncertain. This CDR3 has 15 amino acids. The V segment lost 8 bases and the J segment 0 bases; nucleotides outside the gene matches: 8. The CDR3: CASSQGQYSYNEQFF. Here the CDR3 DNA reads TGTGCCAGCAGCCAGGGACAGTACTCCTACAATGAGCAGTTCTTC.

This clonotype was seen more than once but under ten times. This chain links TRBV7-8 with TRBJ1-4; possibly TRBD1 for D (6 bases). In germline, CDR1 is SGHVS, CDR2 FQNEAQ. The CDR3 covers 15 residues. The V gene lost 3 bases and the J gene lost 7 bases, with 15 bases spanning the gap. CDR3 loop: CASSFVQGGGEKLFF. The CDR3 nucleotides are TGTGCCAGCAGCTTCGTACAGGGTGGGGGTGAAAAACTGTTTTTT.

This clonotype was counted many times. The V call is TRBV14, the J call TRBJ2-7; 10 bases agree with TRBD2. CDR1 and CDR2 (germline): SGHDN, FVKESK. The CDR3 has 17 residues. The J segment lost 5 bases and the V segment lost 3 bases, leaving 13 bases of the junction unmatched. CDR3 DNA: TGTGCCAGCAGCCAGGTTCCCCCGGCTAGCGGGAGTGACGAGCAGTACTTC. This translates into CASSQVPPASGSDEQYF.

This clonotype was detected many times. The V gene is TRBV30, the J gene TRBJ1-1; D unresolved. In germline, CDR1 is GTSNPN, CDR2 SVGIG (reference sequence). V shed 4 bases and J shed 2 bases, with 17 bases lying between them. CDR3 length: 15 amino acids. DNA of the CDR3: TGTGCCTGGAACCCGTCCACCCTTCCCAACACTGAAGCTTTCTTT. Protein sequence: CAWNPSTLPNTEAFF.

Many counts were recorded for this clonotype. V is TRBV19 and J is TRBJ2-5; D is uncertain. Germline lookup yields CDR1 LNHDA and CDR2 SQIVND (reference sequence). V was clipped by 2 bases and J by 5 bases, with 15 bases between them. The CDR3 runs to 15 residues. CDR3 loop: CASSIKGGLLETQYF. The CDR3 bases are TGTGCCAGTAGTATAAAGGGCGGCCTACTGGAGACCCAGTACTTC.

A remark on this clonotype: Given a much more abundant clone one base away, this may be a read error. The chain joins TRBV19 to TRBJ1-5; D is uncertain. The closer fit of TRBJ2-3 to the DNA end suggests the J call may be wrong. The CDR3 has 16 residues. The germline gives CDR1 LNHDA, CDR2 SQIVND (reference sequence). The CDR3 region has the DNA TGTGCCAGTAGTATAGCAGGCAGGATGGGTAATCAGCCCCAGTATTTT. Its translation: CASSIAGRMGNQPQYF.

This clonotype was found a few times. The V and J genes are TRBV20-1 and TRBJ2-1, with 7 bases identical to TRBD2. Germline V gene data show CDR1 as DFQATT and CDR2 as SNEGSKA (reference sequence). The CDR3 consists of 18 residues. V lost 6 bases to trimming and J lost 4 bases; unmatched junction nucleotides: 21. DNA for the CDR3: TGCAGTGCGCCGGGGGTGCGGGAGATATTCCGTTCTTACAATGAGCAGTTCTTC. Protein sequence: CSAPGVREIFRSYNEQFF.

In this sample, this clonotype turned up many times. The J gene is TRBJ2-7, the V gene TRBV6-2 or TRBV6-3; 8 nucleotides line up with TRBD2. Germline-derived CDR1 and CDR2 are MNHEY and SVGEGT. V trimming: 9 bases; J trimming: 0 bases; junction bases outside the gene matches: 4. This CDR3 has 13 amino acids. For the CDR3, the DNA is TGTGCCAGTGGTAGCGGGGACTCCTACGAGCAGTACTTC. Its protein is CASGSGDSYEQYF.

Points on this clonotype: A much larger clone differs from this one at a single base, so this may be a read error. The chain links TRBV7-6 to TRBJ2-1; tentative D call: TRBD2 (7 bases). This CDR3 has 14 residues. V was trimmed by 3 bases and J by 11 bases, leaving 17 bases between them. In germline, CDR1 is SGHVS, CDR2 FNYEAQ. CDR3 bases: TGTGCCAGCAGCTTCTCGGGGGGCGGGGATAAGCAGTTCTTC. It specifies CASSFSGGGDKQFF.

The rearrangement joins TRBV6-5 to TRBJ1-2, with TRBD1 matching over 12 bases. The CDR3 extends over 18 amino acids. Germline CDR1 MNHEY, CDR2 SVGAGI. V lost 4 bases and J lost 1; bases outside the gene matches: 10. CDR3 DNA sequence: TGTGCCAGCAGTTGCTCCCCAGGGACAGGGGGCTATAACTATGGCTACACCTTC. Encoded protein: CASSCSPGTGGYNYGYTF.

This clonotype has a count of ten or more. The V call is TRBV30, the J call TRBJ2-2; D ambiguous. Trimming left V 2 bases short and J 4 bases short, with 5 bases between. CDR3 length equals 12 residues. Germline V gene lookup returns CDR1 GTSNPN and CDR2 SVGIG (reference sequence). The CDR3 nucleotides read TGTGCCTGGAGTTTCGGCACCGGGGAGCTGTTTTTT. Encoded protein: CAWSFGTGELFF.